Described below is a single T cell receptor (beta chain) sequence and its context. Antigen specificity is unknown. This table comes from immunoSEQ multiplex PCR, and its TCRdb copy is limited to in-frame clones, with some not included. The table shows 2,100,000 or so clones, with nearly 97% occurring only once. The data were obtained in a study of shared clonotypes between healthy human individuals. Findings and caveats of the study: Compared with memory subsets, naive subsets generally had larger estimated richness.

The CDR3 is 17 amino acids. Germline V lookup: CDR1 MDHEN, CDR2 SYDVKM. With V trimmed by 4 bases and J by 8 bases, 19 bases remained unmatched. Sequencing was carried out using naive CD4+ T cells sorted from blood. Subset denoted: CD45RA+ positively selected. The chain is built from TRBV28 and TRBJ1-1; 7 bases agree with TRBD1. The receptor's source is a man between 18 and 35 years old in good health. CDR3 loop: CASSSQTGTASRPEAFF. CDR3 coding DNA: TGTGCCAGCAGTTCTCAGACCGGGACAGCGTCCCGACCCGAAGCTTTCTTT.